These 15 T cell receptor beta chains were all obtained from the same sample, sequenced in a study of human T cells and chemical hapten exposure. The time point is: patch test 2, 6 weeks after DPC sensitization. The treatment: therapeutic diphenylcyclopropenone sensitization with weekly scalp DPC. TCRdb called the RACE reads again in MiXCR, with one record for every CDR3 protein. Of roughly 380,000 distinct CDR3 sequences listed, under 6.5% were seen once; the top ten hold about 5.4%. The starting material was whole blood, obtained in connection with sensitization to the hapten diphenylcyclopropenone (DPC). Receptors were obtained from a woman under 30 with alopecia areata. Some clones in this sample may be carry-over from other donors' samples.

This clonotype was observed a handful of times. The V and J genes are TRBV9 and TRBJ2-3; D unresolved. V was cut by 4 bases and J by 2 bases, with 5 bases left in between. This CDR3 comprises 12 residues. Germline CDR1 reads SGDLS; CDR2 reads YYNGEE. In nucleotides, the CDR3 is TGTGCCAGCAGCATCGTCACAGATACGCAGTATTTT. As protein: CASSIVTDTQYF.

This chain links TRBV6-2 or TRBV6-3 with TRBJ1-6, with a tentative D call TRBD1 (5 bases). Germline assignment: CDR1 MNHEY and CDR2 SVGEGT. CDR3 length equals 17 residues. The CDR3 nucleotides are TGTGCTAGTAGTTACTTCGGGACGGCCCAATATAATTCACCCCTCCACTTT. The encoded protein is CASSYFGTAQYNSPLHF.

V gene TRBV2 combines with J gene TRBJ1-4; 9 bases fit TRBD1. The CDR3 is 15 amino acids. CDR1 and CDR2 (germline): SNHLY, FYNNEI. J was trimmed by 8 bases and V by 6 bases; bases with no gene match: 10. This CDR3 is CASSPNRGQEEKLFF. The CDR3 bases are TGTGCCAGCAGCCCCAACAGGGGGCAGGAGGAAAAACTGTTTTTT.

As regards this clonotype: A single base separates this from a much larger clone, so it may be a read error. This rearrangement joins TRBV4-1 to TRBJ1-2; D not resolved. This CDR3 spans 14 amino acids. CDR1 and CDR2 from the germline V gene are MGHRA and YSYEKL. In DNA form, the CDR3 reads TGCGACAGCAGCCAAGATGTCGAGCGCTATGGCTACACCTTC. Its protein is CDSSQDVERYGYTF.

Many counts were recorded for this clonotype. The chain links TRBV12-3 or TRBV12-4 to TRBJ1-2; no definite D call. CDR3 length: 12 amino acids. Trimming stripped 3 bases from V and 4 bases from J, with 6 bases between. The CDR3 sequence: CASSFRPYGYTF. The CDR3, as DNA: TGTGCCAGCAGTTTCAGGCCCTATGGCTACACCTTC.

This clonotype was recorded many times. V and J are TRBV6-2 or TRBV6-3 and TRBJ1-5; 8 nucleotides match TRBD1. The germline V gene has CDR1 MNHEY and CDR2 SVGEGT. Losses at the gene ends were 6 bases for V and 3 bases for J; bases not matched to a gene: 4. The CDR3 contains 14 residues. The CDR3 DNA reads as TGTGCCAGCAGGTCGGGACAGGTCAATCAGCCCCAGCATTTT. As protein: CASRSGQVNQPQHF.

This clonotype was detected many times. The rearrangement joins TRBV18 to TRBJ2-7; D is unresolved. CDR3 size: 13 residues. Germline CDR1 reads KGHSH; CDR2 reads LQKENI. V shed 2 bases and J shed 2 bases, with 7 bases lying between them. This chain's CDR3 is CASSPSDTYEQYF. CDR3 bases: TGTGCCAGCTCACCATCTGATACCTACGAGCAGTACTTC.

The chain employs TRBV3-1 and TRBJ2-5; D is unresolved. V lost 1 base to trimming and J lost 4 bases, with 10 bases between them. This CDR3 comprises 14 residues. CDR1 and CDR2 from the germline V gene are LGHDT and YNNKEL (reference sequence). CDR3 bases: TGTGCCAGCAGCCAAGGTTTGGGTCGAGAGACCCAGTACTTC. It translates to CASSQGLGRETQYF.

This clonotype was seen repeatedly, ten times or more. J is TRBJ2-4 and V is TRBV20-1; either TRBD1 or TRBD2 may supply D (5 bases each). The CDR3 runs 14 residues. The V gene lost 5 bases and the J gene lost 1 base, with 12 bases spanning the gap. CDR1 and CDR2 from the germline V gene are DFQATT and SNEGSKA (reference sequence). CDR3 region: CSASRWGAKNIQYF. CDR3 DNA sequence: TGCAGTGCTTCTAGGTGGGGGGCCAAAAACATTCAGTACTTC.

This chain connects TRBV27 to TRBJ2-3; 10 nucleotides align to TRBD1. The CDR3 loop spans 15 amino acids. The junction had 7 bases not matched to a gene; V was cut back by 5 bases and J by 5 bases. CDR1 and CDR2 (germline): MNHEY, SMNVEV (reference sequence). This CDR3 reads CASSPRQGARDTQYF. DNA of the CDR3: TGTGCCAGCAGTCCGCGACAGGGGGCAAGAGATACGCAGTATTTT.

The chain couples TRBV28 to TRBJ2-1; the match to TRBD2 covers 8 bases. V lost 6 bases and J lost 5; bases outside the gene matches: 9. Germline V gives CDR1 MDHEN, CDR2 SYDVKM. This CDR3 contains 15 residues. This chain's CDR3 is CASSPGLAGHNEQFF. In DNA, the CDR3 is TGTGCCAGCAGCCCAGGACTAGCTGGGCACAATGAGCAGTTCTTC.

This chain connects TRBV20-1 to TRBJ1-1, with no clear D. The germline CDR1 and CDR2 sequences are DFQATT and SNEGSKA (reference sequence). The CDR3 totals 15 residues. With 0 bases removed from V and 4 bases from J, the gap between germline ends came to 15 bases. CDR3 protein: CSARDPGRGGTEAFF. CDR3 nucleotide sequence: TGCAGTGCTAGAGATCCTGGTCGGGGAGGCACTGAAGCTTTCTTT.

Many counts were recorded for this clonotype. The chain employs TRBV5-1 and TRBJ1-4; D gene ambiguous. Trimming took 2 bases from V and 3 from J, leaving 14 bases between them. This CDR3 comprises 16 residues. In germline, CDR1 is SGHRS, CDR2 YFSETQ. The CDR3 sequence: CASSFTIVTANEKLFF. The CDR3 bases are TGCGCCAGCAGCTTTACTATCGTGACCGCTAATGAAAAACTGTTTTTT.

This clonotype occurred many times. V and J are TRBV5-1 and TRBJ1-4; D possibly corresponds to TRBD1 (6 bases). CDR3 length: 16 amino acids. Trimming shortened V by 4 bases and J by 8 bases, and 21 bases separated the two germline ends. Germline V gene lookup returns CDR1 SGHRS and CDR2 YFSETQ. The CDR3: CASSKGDTLRGEKLFF. CDR3 coding DNA: TGCGCCAGCAGCAAAGGGGACACGCTGCGAGGGGAAAAACTGTTTTTT.

This clonotype was counted between two and nine times. The chain uses TRBV3-1 and TRBJ2-7; the match to TRBD1 covers 8 bases. With V trimmed by 0 bases and J by 5 bases, 3 bases remained unmatched. Per the germline V gene, CDR1 is LGHDT and CDR2 is YNNKEL (reference sequence). The CDR3 is 14 amino acids. CDR3 sequence (DNA): TGTGCCAGCAGCCAAGATTACAGGGGGAACGAGCAGTACTTC. Translated, it gives CASSQDYRGNEQYF.